These T cell receptor beta chains were read from a single sample in a study of blood T cells in healthy people across ages. TCRdb re-analysed the 5' RACE reads in MiXCR, keeping a single row per CDR3 protein. The table shows almost 800,000 distinct CDR3 sequences, with 58% occurring only once. Specimen: blood. Every receptor here comes from a man aged 30 to 39 in good health. Both conserved end residues are part of each CDR3. D genes are given only for firm matches. Where a row states a size, it is once, few, many or the class of an expanded clone; other rows omit it.

J gene,D gene,clone size,V gene,CDR3 protein,CDR3 DNA
TRBJ1-2,NA,NA,TRBV6-5,CASSSTAKGFGYTF,TGTGCCAGCAGTTCTACGGCGAAAGGGTTCGGCTACACCTTC
TRBJ2-7,NA,few,TRBV12-3/TRBV12-4,CASSIQGSHEQYF,TGTGCCAGCAGTATCCAAGGTTCCCACGAGCAGTACTTC
TRBJ2-3,TRBD1,NA,TRBV29-1,CSTRDRSTDTQYF,TGCAGCACCCGGGACAGGAGCACAGATACGCAGTATTTT
TRBJ2-1,TRBD2,NA,TRBV20-1,CSARPGPSSGGEQFF,TGCAGTGCTCGACCCGGGCCCTCCTCGGGGGGTGAGCAGTTCTTC
TRBJ2-6,NA,many,TRBV6-6,CASSNSGREKSGANVLTF,TGTGCCAGCAGCAATTCGGGCAGGGAAAAAAGTGGGGCCAACGTCCTGACTTTC
TRBJ1-2,NA,NA,TRBV7-2,CASSFSEGYTF,TGTGCCAGCAGCTTTTCAGAGGGCTACACCTTC
TRBJ1-2,NA,few,TRBV7-9,CASGREGYTF,TGTGCCAGCGGAAGGGAGGGCTACACCTTC
TRBJ1-4,NA,NA,TRBV29-1,CSVEIATNEKLFF,TGCAGCGTTGAAATAGCAACTAATGAAAAACTGTTTTTT
TRBJ1-2,NA,NA,TRBV7-2,CASSSGDGWGGYTF,TGTGCCAGCAGCTCTGGAGATGGTTGGGGTGGCTACACCTTC
TRBJ2-1,TRBD2,NA,TRBV20-1,CSARRGGSSYNEQFF,TGCAGTGCCCGACGAGGCGGGAGCTCCTACAATGAGCAGTTCTTC
TRBJ2-7,NA,NA,TRBV27,CASSPFMEDRGNAEQYF,TGTGCCAGCAGCCCATTTATGGAAGACAGAGGGAACGCCGAGCAGTACTTC
TRBJ2-3,TRBD2,NA,TRBV6-2/TRBV6-3,CASSRTSGMDTQYF,TGTGCCAGCAGTCGGACTAGCGGGATGGATACGCAGTATTTT
TRBJ1-1,NA,NA,TRBV3-1,CASSQGPGTTEAFF,TGTGCCAGCAGCCAGGGGCCCGGGACGACTGAAGCTTTCTTT